This note documents a single T cell receptor (beta chain) sequence. The data are from a study of blood T cell repertoires in COVID-19. Looking at the study overall: T cells, B-cell-depleted T cells, or PBMCs supplied cDNA or gDNA.

Generated by immunoSEQ multiplex PCR, the TCRdb table keeps only in-frame clones and is missing some. The data show hundreds of thousands of clones, 85% to 90% seen once. This CDR3 comprises 18 residues. Germline CDR1 reads GTSNPN; CDR2 reads SVGIG (reference sequence). The J segment lost 0 bases and the V segment lost 1 base, leaving 13 bases of the junction unmatched. The recovered donors of Cohort 3 showed two negative PCRs, clearance, or symptom resolution. This TCR was recovered from a man between 18 and 29 years old who had recovered from COVID-19. What was sequenced was PBMCs or T cells enriched from blood (not recorded which). The gene calls are TRBV30 and TRBJ1-1, with 8 bases lining up with TRBD1. The DNA for the CDR3 is TGTGCCTGGAGTGGCCCGGGACAGGACCTACTCATGAACACTGAAGCTTTCTTT. Residues: CAWSGPGQDLLMNTEAFF.